This TCR beta chain was sequenced in a study of T cell repertoires in cytomegalovirus infection. Study as a whole: In the study, CMV epitopes included recently identified HLA-C-restricted and well-studied HLA-B-restricted ones. An indication of both CMV infection and matching HLA type came from public TCR beta signatures. General study results and limits: CMV-specific HLA-C-restricted TCR beta clonotypes dominated the ex vivo response.

The CDR3 is made up of 12 amino acids. Per germline, CDR1 SEHNR and CDR2 FQNEAQ (reference sequence). The germline V and J ends were trimmed by 1 base and 8 bases, with 6 bases remaining between them. In the case of this clonotype: Its specificity is unknown.

TCRdb analysed the reads with MiXCR anew, one entry per CDR3 protein. The sample includes about 920,000 distinct CDR3 sequences, around a third seen only once; the top ten take more than 13%. This specimen consisted of cultured CD8+ T cells from PBMCs, obtained from culture after CMV antigen stimulation. This sequence originates from a human donor in good health (CMV status not recorded). Some clones in this sample may be carry-over from other donors' samples. The rearrangement uses TRBV7-9 and TRBJ2-1; D remains unclear. DNA for the CDR3: TGTGCCAGCAGCTTAGATTCTTATGAGCAGTTCTTC. It specifies CASSLDSYEQFF.